Sequencing of this TCR beta chain was carried out in a study of OX40 agonist ivuxolimab in advanced cancers. The germline gives CDR1 MNHEY, CDR2 SMNVEV (reference sequence). The V segment lost 3 bases and the J segment 4 bases; nucleotides outside the gene matches: 4. CDR3 length: 15 amino acids. Only in-frame clones appear in the TCRdb table, and some are missing; sequencing was by immunoSEQ multiplex PCR. The sample contains under 95,000 clones, around nine tenths of which appear only once. The chain employs TRBV27 and TRBJ2-1, with TRBD2 matching 9 bases. This sequence originates from an adult with an advanced solid tumor such as melanoma, head and neck, liver or kidney cancer. The specimen comprised CD4+ or CD8+ T cells sorted from blood, sampled in a trial of the OX40 agonist ivuxolimab. The CDR3 reads CASSFTSGSYNEQFF. The CDR3 DNA sequence: TGTGCCAGCAGTTTTACTAGCGGGTCGTACAATGAGCAGTTCTTC.